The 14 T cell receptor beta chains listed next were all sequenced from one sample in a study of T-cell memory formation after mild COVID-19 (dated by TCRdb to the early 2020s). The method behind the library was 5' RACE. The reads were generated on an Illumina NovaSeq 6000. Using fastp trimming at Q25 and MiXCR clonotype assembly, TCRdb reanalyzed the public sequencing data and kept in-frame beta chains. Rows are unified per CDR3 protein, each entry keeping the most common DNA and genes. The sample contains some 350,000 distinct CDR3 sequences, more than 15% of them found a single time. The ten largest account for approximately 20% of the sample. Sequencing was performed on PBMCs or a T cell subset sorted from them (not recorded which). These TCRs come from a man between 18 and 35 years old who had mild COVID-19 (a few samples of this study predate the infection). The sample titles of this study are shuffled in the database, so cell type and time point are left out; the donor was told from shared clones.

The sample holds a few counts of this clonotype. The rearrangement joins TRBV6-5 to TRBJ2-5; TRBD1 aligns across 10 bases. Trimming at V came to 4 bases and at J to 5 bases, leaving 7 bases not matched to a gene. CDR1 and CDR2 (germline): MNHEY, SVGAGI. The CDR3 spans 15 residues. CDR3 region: CASSSPGQGYETQYF. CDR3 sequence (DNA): TGTGCCAGCAGTTCCCCGGGACAGGGGTATGAGACCCAGTACTTC.

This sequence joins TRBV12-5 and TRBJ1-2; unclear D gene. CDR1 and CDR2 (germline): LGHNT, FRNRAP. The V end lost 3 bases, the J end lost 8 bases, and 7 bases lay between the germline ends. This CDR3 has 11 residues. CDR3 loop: CASGFMGGYTF. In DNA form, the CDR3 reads TGTGCTAGTGGTTTTATGGGGGGCTACACCTTC.

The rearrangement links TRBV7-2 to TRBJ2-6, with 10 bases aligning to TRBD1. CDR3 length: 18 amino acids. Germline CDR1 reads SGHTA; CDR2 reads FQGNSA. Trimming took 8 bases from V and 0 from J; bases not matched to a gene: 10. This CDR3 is CASALGDRGLSGANVLTF. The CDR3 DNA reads TGTGCCAGCGCTTTGGGGGACAGGGGCCTCTCTGGGGCCAACGTCCTGACTTTC. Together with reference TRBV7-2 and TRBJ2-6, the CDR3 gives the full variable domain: GAGVSQSPSNKVTEKGKDVELRCDPISGHTALYWYRQSLGQGLEFLIYFQGNSAPDKSGLPSDRFSAERTGGSVSTLTIQRTQQEDSAVYLCASALGDRGLSGANVLTFGAGSRLTVL.

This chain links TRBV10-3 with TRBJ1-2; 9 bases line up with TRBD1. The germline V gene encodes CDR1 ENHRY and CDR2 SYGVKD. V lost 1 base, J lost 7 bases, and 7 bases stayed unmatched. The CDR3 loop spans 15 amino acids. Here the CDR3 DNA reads TGTGCCATCAGTGAGTTGGACAGGGGAACGCGTGGCTACACCTTC. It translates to CAISELDRGTRGYTF.

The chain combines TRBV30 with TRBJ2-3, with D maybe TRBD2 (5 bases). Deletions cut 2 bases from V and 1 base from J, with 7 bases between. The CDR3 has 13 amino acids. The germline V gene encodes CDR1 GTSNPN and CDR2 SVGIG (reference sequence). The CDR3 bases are TGTGCCTGGAGTTTCGGGGGCACAGATACGCAGTATTTT. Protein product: CAWSFGGTDTQYF.

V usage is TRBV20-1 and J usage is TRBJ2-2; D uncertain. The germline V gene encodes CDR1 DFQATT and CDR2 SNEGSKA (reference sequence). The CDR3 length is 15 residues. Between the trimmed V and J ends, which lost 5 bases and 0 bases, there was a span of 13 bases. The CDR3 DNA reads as TGCAGTGCTCGCTGGACCCATTCGAACACCGGGGAGCTGTTTTTT. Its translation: CSARWTHSNTGELFF.

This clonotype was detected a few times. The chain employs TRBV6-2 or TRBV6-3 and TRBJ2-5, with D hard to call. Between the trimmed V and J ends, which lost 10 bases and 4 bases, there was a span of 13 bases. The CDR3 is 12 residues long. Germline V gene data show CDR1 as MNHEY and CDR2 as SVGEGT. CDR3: CATLRLGETQYF. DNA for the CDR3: TGTGCCACCCTAAGACTGGGAGAGACCCAGTACTTC.

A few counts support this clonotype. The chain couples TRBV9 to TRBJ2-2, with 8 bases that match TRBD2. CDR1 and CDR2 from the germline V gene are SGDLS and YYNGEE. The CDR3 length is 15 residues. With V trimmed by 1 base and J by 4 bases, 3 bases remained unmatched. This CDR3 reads CASSVPGGGTGELFF. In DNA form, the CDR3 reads TGTGCCAGCAGCGTACCGGGGGGGGGCACCGGGGAGCTGTTTTTT.

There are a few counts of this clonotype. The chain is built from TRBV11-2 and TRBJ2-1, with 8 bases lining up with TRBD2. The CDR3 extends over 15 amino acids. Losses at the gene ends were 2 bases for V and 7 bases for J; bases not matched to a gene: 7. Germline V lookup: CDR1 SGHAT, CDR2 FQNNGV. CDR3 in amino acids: CASSLRAGGQNEQFF. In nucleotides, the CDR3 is TGTGCCAGCAGCTTAAGGGCGGGGGGTCAAAATGAGCAGTTCTTC.

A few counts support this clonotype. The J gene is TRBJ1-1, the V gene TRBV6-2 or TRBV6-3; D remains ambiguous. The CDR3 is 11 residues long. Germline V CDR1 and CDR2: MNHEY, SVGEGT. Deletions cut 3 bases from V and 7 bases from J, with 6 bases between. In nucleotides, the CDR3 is TGTGCCAGCAGTTATTACGGTGAAGCTTTCTTT. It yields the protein CASSYYGEAFF.

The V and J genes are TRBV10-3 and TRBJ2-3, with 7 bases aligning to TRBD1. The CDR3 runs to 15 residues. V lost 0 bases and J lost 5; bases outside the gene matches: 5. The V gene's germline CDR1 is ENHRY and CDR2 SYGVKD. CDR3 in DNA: TGTGCCATCAGTGAGTCGATGGCAGGGGGAGATACGCAGTATTTT. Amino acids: CAISESMAGGDTQYF.

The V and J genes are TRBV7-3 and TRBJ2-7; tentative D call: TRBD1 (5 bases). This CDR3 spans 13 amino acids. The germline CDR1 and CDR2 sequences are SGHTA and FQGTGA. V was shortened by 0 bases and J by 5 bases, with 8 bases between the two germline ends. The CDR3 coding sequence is TGTGCCAGCAGCTTAACCTGGGGCAACGAGCAGTACTTC. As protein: CASSLTWGNEQYF.

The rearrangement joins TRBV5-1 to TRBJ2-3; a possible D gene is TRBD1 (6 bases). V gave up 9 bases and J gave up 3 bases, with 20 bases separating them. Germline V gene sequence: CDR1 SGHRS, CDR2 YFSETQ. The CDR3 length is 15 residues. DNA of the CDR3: TGCGCCACCACAAACGGGACATTGAGGACAGATACGCAGTATTTT. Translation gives CATTNGTLRTDTQYF.

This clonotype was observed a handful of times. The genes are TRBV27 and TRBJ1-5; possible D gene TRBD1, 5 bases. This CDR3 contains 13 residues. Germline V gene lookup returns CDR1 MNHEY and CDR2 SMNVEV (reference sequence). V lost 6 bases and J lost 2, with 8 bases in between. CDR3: CASRGDGNQPQHF. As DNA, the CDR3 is TGTGCCAGCAGAGGGGACGGCAATCAGCCCCAGCATTTT.